The next 21 T cell receptor beta chains were all read from a single sample in a study of low-dose radiotherapy and immunotherapy resistance in tumors. Gene-specific TRAV and TRBV primers were used for first-strand cDNA, covering alpha and beta chains. It was with a constant-region primer and a V-primer adapter that TCRs were amplified over roughly 20 PCR cycles. TCRdb used MiXCR to reprocess the reads, holding one entry per CDR3 protein. The sample yields some 88,000 distinct CDR3 sequences, 8% to 10% seen once. Sample time point: before trial treatment. This specimen was PBMCs, taken before treatment. All receptors come from a male donor with prostate cancer.

In this sample, this clonotype turned up many times. V and J are TRBV14 and TRBJ1-1; TRBD1 matches at 10 bases. Trimming cost V 3 bases and J 11 bases; bases outside gene matches: 3. The CDR3 consists of 12 residues. The germline V gene encodes CDR1 SGHDN and CDR2 FVKESK. The CDR3 DNA reads as TGTGCCAGCAGCCAGTCGGACAGGGGGGCTTTCTTT. It translates to CASSQSDRGAFF.

This clonotype was detected ten times or more. The chain joins TRBV10-3 to TRBJ2-5; D may be TRBD1 (5 bases). The CDR3 length is 13 residues. V dropped 5 bases and J dropped 1 base, with 8 bases sitting between them. Germline V gene sequence: CDR1 ENHRY, CDR2 SYGVKD. The CDR3 is CAISRQIQETQYF. CDR3 sequence (DNA): TGTGCCATCAGTCGACAGATCCAAGAGACCCAGTACTTC.

This sequence joins TRBV6-1 and TRBJ2-7; possibly TRBD2 for D (5 bases). V lost 5 bases and J lost 3, with 14 bases in between. This CDR3 spans 14 amino acids. Per germline, CDR1 MNHNS and CDR2 SASEGT. Here the CDR3 DNA reads TGTGCCAGCAGTCGGTCCGAACTAGTCTACGAGCAGTACTTC. Protein sequence: CASSRSELVYEQYF.

The sample holds many counts of this clonotype. The gene calls are TRBV12-3 or TRBV12-4 and TRBJ1-1; D may be TRBD1 (5 bases). The CDR3 is 13 residues long. The V end lost 6 bases, the J end lost 5 bases, and 13 bases lay between the germline ends. The CDR3 protein is CASSLSRVTEAFF. The CDR3 region has the DNA TGTGCCAGCAGCCTTAGCAGGGTTACTGAAGCTTTCTTT.

This clonotype was counted ten times or more. The V and J genes are TRBV12-3 or TRBV12-4 and TRBJ1-1, with no clear D. There are 13 residues in the CDR3. Trimming took off 4 bases at V and 0 bases at J, with 6 bases between the two ends. As DNA, the CDR3 is TGTGCCAGCAGTTACGTTATGAACACTGAAGCTTTCTTT. This encodes CASSYVMNTEAFF.

This clonotype occurred many times. This chain joins TRBV20-1 and TRBJ2-7; 8 nucleotides align to TRBD1. Germline V lookup: CDR1 DFQATT, CDR2 SNEGSKA (reference sequence). This CDR3 comprises 15 residues. V was pared by 1 base and J by 7 bases, with 12 bases of the junction left unmatched. The CDR3 here is CSARGEQGVMGEQYF. The DNA for the CDR3 is TGCAGTGCTAGAGGAGAACAGGGGGTAATGGGAGAGCAGTACTTC.

This clonotype was recorded a few times. The chain combines TRBV28 with TRBJ1-1; perhaps TRBD1 as D (5 bases). The CDR3 totals 16 residues. Germline values: CDR1 MDHEN, CDR2 SYDVKM. V was trimmed by 6 bases and J by 4 bases, leaving 21 bases between them. The CDR3: CASSRLGGGFGTEAFF. CDR3 DNA: TGTGCCAGCAGCCGGCTGGGGGGGGGATTCGGCACTGAAGCTTTCTTT.

This clonotype was seen repeatedly, ten times or more. The chain employs TRBV13 and TRBJ2-7, with 9 bases fitting TRBD1. The CDR3 totals 15 residues. The ends lost 4 bases at V and 3 bases at J; junction bases unmatched: 7. Germline V gene sequence: CDR1 PRHDT, CDR2 FYEKMQ (reference sequence). CDR3 in DNA: TGTGCCAGCAGCTCCCTATGGGACAGGGTCTACGAGCAGTACTTC. The encoded protein is CASSSLWDRVYEQYF.

Note on this clonotype: A far more abundant clone sits one base away, making this likely a read error. V usage is TRBV5-4 and J usage is TRBJ2-5; 13 nucleotides line up with TRBD2. Germline V gives CDR1 SGHNT, CDR2 YYREEE (reference sequence). J was trimmed by 11 bases and V by 4 bases; bases with no gene match: 20. The CDR3 contains 18 residues. CDR3 coding DNA: TGTGCCAGCAGCCCGACACCGATCACTAGCGGGAGGGTCAATGAGCAGTACTTC. It translates to CASSPTPITSGRVNEQYF.

This clonotype was detected many times. This chain connects TRBV6-5 to TRBJ1-2; the D is unclear. Germline assignment: CDR1 MNHEY and CDR2 SVGAGI. Trimming removed 4 bases from V and 8 bases from J, with 26 bases in between. This CDR3 is 17 amino acids long. CDR3 coding DNA: TGTGCCAGCAGTTCGATCCCGACGGGGAAGGGATATCAGGGCTACACCTTC. It yields the protein CASSSIPTGKGYQGYTF.

The sample holds many counts of this clonotype. The J gene is TRBJ2-7, the V gene TRBV3-1; a possible D gene is TRBD1 (6 bases). CDR1 LGHDT and CDR2 YNNKEL come from the germline V gene (reference sequence). The CDR3 contains 15 residues. V gave up 6 bases and J gave up 6 bases, with 21 bases separating them. The DNA for the CDR3 is TGTGCCAGCAGGCCCAGGGGATCAGCGGTATCCGAGCAGTACTTC. Its protein is CASRPRGSAVSEQYF.

This clonotype came up many times. The rearrangement uses TRBV7-6 and TRBJ2-3; tentative D call: TRBD2 (5 bases). Trimming removed 1 base at V and 2 bases at J, with 16 bases between. Germline V gene sequence: CDR1 SGHVS, CDR2 FNYEAQ. This CDR3 is built from 17 residues. The CDR3 protein is CASSLGAEGVFTDTQYF. The CDR3 nucleotides read TGTGCCAGCAGCTTAGGTGCAGAGGGAGTCTTCACAGATACGCAGTATTTT.

This clonotype occurred many times. The CDR3 loop is CASSLGLASTDTQYF. CDR3 DNA sequence: TGTGCCAGCAGCTTAGGACTAGCGAGCACAGATACGCAGTATTTT. V is TRBV7-2 and J is TRBJ2-3; 8 nucleotides agree with TRBD2. The CDR3 sequence is 15 residues long. The V gene end was trimmed by 1 base and the J gene end by 0 bases; junction bases not matched to a gene: 0. Looked up from germline, CDR1 is SGHTA and CDR2 is FQGNSA.

This clonotype was seen repeatedly, ten times or more. The chain recombines TRBV28 with TRBJ2-3, with a tentative D call TRBD1 (5 bases). In germline, CDR1 is MDHEN, CDR2 SYDVKM. The CDR3 is 14 residues long. V was pared by 3 bases and J by 3 bases, with 10 bases between. CDR3 sequence reads: CASSFRVGTDTQYF. CDR3 nucleotides: TGTGCCAGCAGTTTCAGGGTTGGAACAGATACGCAGTATTTT.

There are many counts of this clonotype. The CDR3 protein is CASSGQTMLGEQYF. Here the CDR3 DNA reads TGTGCCAGCAGCGGACAGACAATGCTGGGGGAGCAGTACTTC. The V gene is TRBV9, the J gene TRBJ2-7; maybe TRBD1 (5 bases). Germline V CDR1 and CDR2: SGDLS, YYNGEE. The V end was cut by 3 bases, the J end by 7 bases, with 17 bases between. CDR3 size: 14 residues.

This clonotype was found many times. This CDR3 reads CASSIDPGGWNEQFF. The CDR3 bases are TGTGCCAGTAGTATAGATCCCGGGGGCTGGAATGAGCAGTTCTTC. The J gene is TRBJ2-1, the V gene TRBV19; possibly TRBD1 or TRBD2 for D (6 bases each). The germline V gene has CDR1 LNHDA and CDR2 SQIVND (reference sequence). The CDR3 runs to 15 residues. V was clipped by 0 bases and J by 7 bases, with 13 bases between them.

This clonotype has only a few counts. This sequence is one base from a far larger clone and is likely a read error. The V call is TRBV7-2, the J call TRBJ2-5, with D possibly being TRBD2 (5 bases). Germline-derived CDR1 and CDR2 are SGHTA and FQGNSA. CDR3 size: 13 residues. The V and J ends lost 7 bases and 11 bases respectively, with 20 bases between them. The CDR3 sequence is CASTPRREDEQYF. The CDR3 DNA is TGTGCCAGCACCCCTCGTCGGGAAGATGAGCAGTACTTC.

This clonotype was recorded many times. V and J are TRBV20-1 and TRBJ1-1; TRBD1 matches at 9 bases. CDR1 is DFQATT, CDR2 SNEGSKA, per germline (reference sequence). The CDR3 sequence is 15 residues long. The trim removed 4 bases at V and 2 bases at J, leaving 8 bases unmatched. The CDR3 protein is CSANPTGGSNTEAFF. CDR3 sequence (DNA): TGCAGTGCTAACCCGACAGGGGGTTCAAACACTGAAGCTTTCTTT.

This clonotype was found many times. The V call is TRBV19, the J call TRBJ2-7, with 9 bases matching TRBD1. The CDR3 has 15 amino acids. The junction had 8 bases not matched to a gene; V was cut back by 5 bases and J by 3 bases. The germline CDR1 and CDR2 sequences are LNHDA and SQIVND (reference sequence). This CDR3 is CASSLAGTGNYEQYF. CDR3 DNA: TGTGCCAGTAGTCTAGCCGGGACAGGGAACTACGAGCAGTACTTC.

This clonotype was seen repeatedly, ten times or more. This chain uses TRBV28 with TRBJ1-5, with D uncertain. This CDR3 is 14 amino acids long. V shed 2 bases and J shed 0 bases, with 5 bases lying between them. Germline V gene sequence: CDR1 MDHEN, CDR2 SYDVKM. CDR3 bases: TGTGCCAGCAGTTTAGGTGTTAGCAATCAGCCCCAGCATTTT. This gives the protein CASSLGVSNQPQHF.

The sample holds many counts of this clonotype. This chain joins TRBV20-1 and TRBJ1-4, with a tentative D call TRBD1 (5 bases). CDR1 and CDR2 from the germline V gene are DFQATT and SNEGSKA (reference sequence). CDR3 size: 15 residues. Trimming took off 3 bases at V and 5 bases at J, with 16 bases between the two ends. The CDR3 coding sequence is TGCAGTGCTAGGGAGGTTGACAGACAAAATGAAAAACTGTTTTTT. It codes for CSAREVDRQNEKLFF.